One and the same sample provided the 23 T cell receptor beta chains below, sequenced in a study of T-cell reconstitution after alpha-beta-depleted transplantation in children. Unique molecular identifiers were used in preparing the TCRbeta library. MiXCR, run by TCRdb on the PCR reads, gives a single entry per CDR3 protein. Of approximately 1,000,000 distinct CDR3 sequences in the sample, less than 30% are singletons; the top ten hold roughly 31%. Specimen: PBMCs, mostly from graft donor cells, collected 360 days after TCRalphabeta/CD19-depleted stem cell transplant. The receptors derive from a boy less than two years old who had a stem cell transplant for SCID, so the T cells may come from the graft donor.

The CDR3 loop reads CASAKAAYNEQFF. CDR3 nucleotide sequence: TGTGCCAGCGCCAAGGCAGCGTACAATGAGCAGTTCTTC. V and J are TRBV7-3 and TRBJ2-1; D remains ambiguous. The germline V and J ends were trimmed by 8 bases and 4 bases, with 12 bases remaining between them. Germline V CDR1 and CDR2: SGHTA, FQGTGA. The CDR3 is 13 amino acids.

Written as DNA, the CDR3 is TGTGCCAGCAGTTTTTGGCAGGGTCTCCTTGCGAACACCGGGGAGCTGTTTTTT. Translating it yields CASSFWQGLLANTGELFF. The chain combines TRBV12-3 or TRBV12-4 with TRBJ2-2, with D tentatively TRBD1 (5 bases). The V end was cut by 3 bases, the J end by 0 bases, with 17 bases between. This CDR3 region has 18 residues.

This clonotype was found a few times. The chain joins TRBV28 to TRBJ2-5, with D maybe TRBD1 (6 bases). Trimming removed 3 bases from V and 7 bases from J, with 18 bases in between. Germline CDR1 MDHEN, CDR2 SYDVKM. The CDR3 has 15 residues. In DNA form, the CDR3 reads TGTGCCAGCAGTTTTGGTAGTTGGGGGCAGGGGACCCAGTACTTC. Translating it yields CASSFGSWGQGTQYF.

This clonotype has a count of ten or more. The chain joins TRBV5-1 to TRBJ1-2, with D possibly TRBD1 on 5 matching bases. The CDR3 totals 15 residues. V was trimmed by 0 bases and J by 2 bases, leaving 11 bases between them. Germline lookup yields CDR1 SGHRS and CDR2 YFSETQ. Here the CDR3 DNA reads TGCGCCAGCAGCTTGGACCCTTCAGGGAACTATGGCTACACCTTC. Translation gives CASSLDPSGNYGYTF.

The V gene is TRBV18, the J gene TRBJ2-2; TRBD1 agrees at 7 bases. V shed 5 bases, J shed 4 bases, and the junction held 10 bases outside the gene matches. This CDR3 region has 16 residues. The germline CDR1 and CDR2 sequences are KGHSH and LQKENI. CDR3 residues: CASSFRDRGSTGELFF. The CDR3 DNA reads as TGTGCCAGCTCATTCCGGGACAGAGGGTCCACCGGGGAGCTGTTTTTT.

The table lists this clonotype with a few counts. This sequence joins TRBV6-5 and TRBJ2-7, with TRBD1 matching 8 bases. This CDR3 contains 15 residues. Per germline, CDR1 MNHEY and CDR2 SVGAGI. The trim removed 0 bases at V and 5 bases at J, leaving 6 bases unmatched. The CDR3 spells CASSYSVTGVDEQYF. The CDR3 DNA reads TGTGCCAGCAGTTACTCGGTGACAGGGGTGGACGAGCAGTACTTC.

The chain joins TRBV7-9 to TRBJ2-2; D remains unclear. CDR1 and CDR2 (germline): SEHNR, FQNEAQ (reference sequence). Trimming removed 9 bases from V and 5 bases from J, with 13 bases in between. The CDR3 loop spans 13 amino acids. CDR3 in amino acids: CARIDLPTGELFF. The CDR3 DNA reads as TGTGCCAGAATTGATTTACCGACCGGGGAGCTGTTTTTT. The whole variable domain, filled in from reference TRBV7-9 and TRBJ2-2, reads DTGVSQNPRHKITKRGQNVTFRCDPISEHNRLYWYRQTLGQGPEFLTYFQNEAQLEKSRLLSDRFSAERPKGSFSTLEIQRTEQGDSAMYLCARIDLPTGELFFGEGSRLTVL.

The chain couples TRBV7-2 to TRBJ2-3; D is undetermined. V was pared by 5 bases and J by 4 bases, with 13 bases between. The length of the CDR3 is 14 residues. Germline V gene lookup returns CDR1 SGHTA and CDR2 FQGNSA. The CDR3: CASSPGTVSDTQYF. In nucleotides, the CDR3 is TGTGCCAGCAGCCCTGGAACGGTGTCAGATACGCAGTATTTT. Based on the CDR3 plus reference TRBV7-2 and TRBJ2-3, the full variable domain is GAGVSQSPSNKVTEKGKDVELRCDPISGHTALYWYRQSLGQGLEFLIYFQGNSAPDKSGLPSDRFSAERTGGSVSTLTIQRTQQEDSAVYLCASSPGTVSDTQYFGPGTRLTVL.

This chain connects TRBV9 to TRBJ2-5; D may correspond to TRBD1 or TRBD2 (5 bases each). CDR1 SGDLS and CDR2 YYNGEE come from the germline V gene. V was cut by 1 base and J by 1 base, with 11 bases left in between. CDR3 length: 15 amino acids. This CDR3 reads CASSVSGAPQETQYF. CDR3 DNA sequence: TGTGCCAGCAGCGTATCCGGGGCCCCCCAAGAGACCCAGTACTTC.

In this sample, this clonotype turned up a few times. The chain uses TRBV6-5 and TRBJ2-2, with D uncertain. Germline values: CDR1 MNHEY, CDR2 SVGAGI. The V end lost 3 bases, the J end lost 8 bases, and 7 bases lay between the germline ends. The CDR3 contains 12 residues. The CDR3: CASSYGRGELFF. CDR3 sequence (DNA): TGTGCCAGCAGTTATGGGCGAGGGGAGCTGTTTTTT.

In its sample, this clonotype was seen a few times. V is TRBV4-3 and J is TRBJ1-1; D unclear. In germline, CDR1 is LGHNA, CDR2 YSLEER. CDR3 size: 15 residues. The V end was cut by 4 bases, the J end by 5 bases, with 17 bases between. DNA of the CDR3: TGCGCCAGCAGCCCCGCGGGATCAAGTGGAACTGAAGCTTTCTTT. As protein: CASSPAGSSGTEAFF.

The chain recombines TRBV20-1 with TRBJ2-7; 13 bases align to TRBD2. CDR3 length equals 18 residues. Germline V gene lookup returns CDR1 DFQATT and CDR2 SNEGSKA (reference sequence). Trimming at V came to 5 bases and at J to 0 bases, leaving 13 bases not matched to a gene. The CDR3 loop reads CSAQVSTSGGLFSYEQYF. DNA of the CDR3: TGCAGTGCTCAGGTTTCGACTAGCGGGGGGCTCTTCTCCTACGAGCAGTACTTC.

The DNA for the CDR3 is TGTGCCAGCAGCTTAGGACGGAGCAACCCGGGGGAGCAGTACTTC. Translation gives CASSLGRSNPGEQYF. V gene TRBV11-2 combines with J gene TRBJ2-7, with D maybe TRBD2 (5 bases). The CDR3 consists of 15 residues. Looked up from germline, CDR1 is SGHAT and CDR2 is FQNNGV. Trimming removed 1 base from V and 7 bases from J, with 17 bases in between.

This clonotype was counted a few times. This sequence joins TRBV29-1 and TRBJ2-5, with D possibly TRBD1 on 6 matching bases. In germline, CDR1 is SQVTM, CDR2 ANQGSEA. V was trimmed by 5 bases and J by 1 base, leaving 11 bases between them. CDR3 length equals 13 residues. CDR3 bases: TGCAGCGTTCCCACAGGGATCCAAGAGACCCAGTACTTC. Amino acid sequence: CSVPTGIQETQYF.

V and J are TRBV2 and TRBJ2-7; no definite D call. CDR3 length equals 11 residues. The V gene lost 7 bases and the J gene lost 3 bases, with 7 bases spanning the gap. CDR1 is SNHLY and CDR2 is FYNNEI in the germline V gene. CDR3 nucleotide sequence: TGTGCCAGCACCAACTTCTACGAGCAGTACTTC. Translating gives CASTNFYEQYF.

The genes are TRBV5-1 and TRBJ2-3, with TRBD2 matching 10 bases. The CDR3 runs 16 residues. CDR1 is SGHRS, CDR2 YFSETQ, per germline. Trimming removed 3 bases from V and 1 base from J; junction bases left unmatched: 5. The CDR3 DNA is TGCGCCAGCAGCTCTCTAGCGGGGGCCCGCACAGATACGCAGTATTTT. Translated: CASSSLAGARTDTQYF.

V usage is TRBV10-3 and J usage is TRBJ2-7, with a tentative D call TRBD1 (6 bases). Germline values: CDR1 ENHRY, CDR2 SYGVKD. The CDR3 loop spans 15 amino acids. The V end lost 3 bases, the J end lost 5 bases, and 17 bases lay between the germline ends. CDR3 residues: CAISEQGIGLHEQYF. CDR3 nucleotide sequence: TGTGCCATCAGTGAACAGGGCATTGGTCTCCACGAGCAGTACTTC.

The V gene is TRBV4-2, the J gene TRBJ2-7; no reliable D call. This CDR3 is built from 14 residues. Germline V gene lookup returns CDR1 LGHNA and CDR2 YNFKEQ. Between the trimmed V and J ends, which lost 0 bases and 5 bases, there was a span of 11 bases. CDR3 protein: CASSQDQGRNEQYF. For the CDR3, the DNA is TGTGCCAGCAGCCAAGATCAAGGTCGGAACGAGCAGTACTTC.

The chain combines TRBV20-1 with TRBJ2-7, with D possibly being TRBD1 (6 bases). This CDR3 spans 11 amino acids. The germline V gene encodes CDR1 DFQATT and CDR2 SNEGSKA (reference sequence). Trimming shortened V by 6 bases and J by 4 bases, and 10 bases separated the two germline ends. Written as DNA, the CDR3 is TGCAGTGCCCGGGACAAGTACGAGCAGTACTTC. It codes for CSARDKYEQYF.

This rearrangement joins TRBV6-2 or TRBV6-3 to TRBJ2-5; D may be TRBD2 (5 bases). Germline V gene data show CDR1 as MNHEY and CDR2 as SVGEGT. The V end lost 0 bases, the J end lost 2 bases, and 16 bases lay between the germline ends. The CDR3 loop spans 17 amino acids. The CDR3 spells CASSYSNVPEGQETQYF. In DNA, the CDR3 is TGTGCCAGCAGTTACTCAAACGTTCCAGAGGGTCAAGAGACCCAGTACTTC.

CDR3 sequence reads: CASSLESSGVSSYNEQFF. The CDR3 region has the DNA TGTGCCAGCAGCTTAGAATCTAGCGGGGTCAGCTCCTACAATGAGCAGTTCTTC. The chain has TRBV11-2 and TRBJ2-1; 9 nucleotides align to TRBD2. CDR1 is SGHAT, CDR2 FQNNGV, per germline. The CDR3 is made up of 18 amino acids. V shed 0 bases and J 0 bases; nucleotides not matched to a gene: 6.

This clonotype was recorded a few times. The CDR3 region is CASSQVGGLGNIQYF. CDR3 sequence (DNA): TGTGCCAGCAGCCAAGTCGGTGGGCTAGGGAACATTCAGTACTTC. V and J are TRBV3-1 and TRBJ2-4; unclear D gene. Trimming cost V 1 base and J 7 bases, with 14 bases left between them. The V gene's germline CDR1 is LGHDT and CDR2 YNNKEL (reference sequence). This CDR3 contains 15 residues. Variable domain in full (rest from reference TRBV3-1 and TRBJ2-4): DTAVSQTPKYLVTQMGNDKSIKCEQNLGHDTMYWYKQDSKKFLKIMFSYNNKELIINETVPNRFSPKSPDKAHLNLHINSLELGDSAVYFCASSQVGGLGNIQYFGAGTRLSVL.

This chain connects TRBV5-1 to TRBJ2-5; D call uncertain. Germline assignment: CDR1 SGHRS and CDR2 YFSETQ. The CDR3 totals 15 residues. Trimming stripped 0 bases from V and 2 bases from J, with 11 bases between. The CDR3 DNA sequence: TGCGCCAGCAGCTTGGCCGACCGACTTCAAGAGACCCAGTACTTC. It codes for CASSLADRLQETQYF.